These 25 T cell receptor beta chains came from one sample sequenced in a study of T-cell reconstitution after alpha-beta-depleted transplantation in children. Preparation of the TCRbeta library was carried out with unique molecular identifiers. TCRdb called the PCR reads again in MiXCR, with one record for every CDR3 protein. Here the sample spans 490,000 or so distinct CDR3 sequences, roughly a tenth being singletons. The sample consisted of PBMCs, taken before TCRalphabeta/CD19-depleted stem cell transplant. These receptor sequences come from a child aged 2 to 15 with inherited bone marrow failure, due to receive a stem cell transplant.

This clonotype was seen ten or more times. The chain combines TRBV20-1 with TRBJ2-7; TRBD2 aligns across 9 bases. The CDR3 loop spans 13 amino acids. Germline CDR1 reads DFQATT; CDR2 reads SNEGSKA (reference sequence). With 6 bases clipped from V and 5 bases from J, the junction kept 8 bases outside the gene matches. CDR3 bases: TGCAGTGCGAGCCACCAGCGGGAGGACGAGCAGTACTTC. This codes for CSASHQREDEQYF.

The table lists this clonotype with many counts. The CDR3 coding sequence is TGTGCCATCAGTGAGTCTCTAGCTAAGGAGACCCAGTACTTC. Protein sequence: CAISESLAKETQYF. The chain carries TRBV10-3 and TRBJ2-5, with D perhaps matching TRBD2 (5 bases). This CDR3 has 14 residues. The V end was cut by 0 bases, the J end by 5 bases, with 10 bases between. Germline V gene sequence: CDR1 ENHRY, CDR2 SYGVKD.

This clonotype was picked up many times. The chain is built from TRBV18 and TRBJ2-1; D might be TRBD1 or TRBD2, each matching 5 bases. Trimming pared 3 bases from V and 8 bases from J, leaving 11 bases between. This CDR3 region has 13 residues. Germline CDR1 and CDR2: KGHSH and LQKENI. The CDR3 region has the DNA TGTGCCAGCTCACCCGCGGTGGGGGATGAGCAGTTCTTC. Amino acid sequence: CASSPAVGDEQFF.

This clonotype occurred many times. The chain recombines TRBV28 with TRBJ2-2, with 12 bases fitting TRBD1. With V trimmed by 2 bases and J by 6 bases, 4 bases remained unmatched. The CDR3 loop spans 16 amino acids. Germline V gene data show CDR1 as MDHEN and CDR2 as SYDVKM. CDR3 loop: CASSLGGQGAPGELFF. The CDR3 region has the DNA TGTGCCAGCAGTTTAGGGGGACAGGGGGCGCCCGGGGAGCTGTTTTTT.

With regard to this clonotype: A much larger clone differs by one base, so this may be a read error. The gene calls are TRBV29-1 and TRBJ1-4, with TRBD1 matching over 7 bases. The ends lost 7 bases at V and 5 bases at J; junction bases unmatched: 7. The CDR3 is made up of 13 amino acids. Germline-derived CDR1 and CDR2 are SQVTM and ANQGSEA. CDR3 sequence: CSALDRTNEKLFF. As DNA, the CDR3 is TGCAGCGCCCTGGACAGGACGAATGAAAAACTGTTTTTT.

The table lists this clonotype with a few counts. The gene calls are TRBV27 and TRBJ2-7, with TRBD2 matching 9 bases. V lost 0 bases and J lost 13; bases outside the gene matches: 13. There are 15 residues in the CDR3. The germline gives CDR1 MNHEY, CDR2 SMNVEV (reference sequence). The DNA of the CDR3 is TGTGCCAGCAGTTTATCTGGCGGGAGGGCCGTTAATCGTTACTTC. This translates into CASSLSGGRAVNRYF.

This clonotype appeared many times. The V gene is TRBV12-3 or TRBV12-4, the J gene TRBJ2-1; 12 nucleotides match TRBD2. This CDR3 comprises 15 residues. V gave up 1 base and J gave up 10 bases; unmatched junction bases: 5. The CDR3 region has the DNA TGTGCCAGCAGTTTAGGTGGACTAGCGGGACGGGAGCAGTTCTTC. Amino acids: CASSLGGLAGREQFF.

V and J are TRBV7-2 and TRBJ1-5; weak D call: TRBD1 (5 bases). CDR1 and CDR2 (germline): SGHTA, FQGNSA. The germline V and J ends were trimmed by 6 bases and 9 bases, with 15 bases remaining between them. This CDR3 has 13 residues. CDR3 in DNA: TGTGCCAGCAGTTCTCGACGGACACGGCCCCAGCATTTT. It translates to CASSSRRTRPQHF.

This clonotype was detected ten times or more. J is TRBJ2-2 and V is TRBV20-1, with D uncertain. The germline V and J ends were trimmed by 2 bases and 6 bases, with 16 bases remaining between them. Germline V gene lookup returns CDR1 DFQATT and CDR2 SNEGSKA (reference sequence). The CDR3 length is 15 residues. CDR3 in DNA: TGCAGTGCTAGATTCCTTACACAATCGGCCGGGGAGCTGTTTTTT. Its protein is CSARFLTQSAGELFF.

This chain joins TRBV10-3 and TRBJ2-1, with 13 bases matching TRBD2. V lost 6 bases and J lost 2; bases outside the gene matches: 7. Germline CDR1 ENHRY, CDR2 SYGVKD. The length of the CDR3 is 17 residues. The CDR3 region is CAIRPRGLAGTYNEQFF. CDR3 sequence (DNA): TGTGCCATCAGACCCCGGGGACTAGCGGGAACCTACAATGAGCAGTTCTTC.

The chain uses TRBV30 and TRBJ2-6, with 7 bases lining up with TRBD2. CDR3 length equals 18 residues. V lost 1 base to trimming and J lost 5 bases; unmatched junction nucleotides: 14. Germline V gene data show CDR1 as GTSNPN and CDR2 as SVGIG (reference sequence). The CDR3 reads CAWSGGGLLPRRANVLTF. The CDR3 coding sequence is TGTGCCTGGAGTGGGGGGGGACTTTTACCTAGGAGGGCCAACGTCCTGACTTTC.

V and J are TRBV20-1 and TRBJ1-1, with 8 bases fitting TRBD1. V shed 2 bases, J shed 3 bases, and the junction held 5 bases outside the gene matches. The CDR3 sequence is 14 residues long. CDR1 is DFQATT and CDR2 is SNEGSKA in the germline V gene (reference sequence). CDR3 amino acids: CSARWTGSDTEAFF. In DNA form, the CDR3 reads TGCAGTGCTAGATGGACAGGGTCTGACACTGAAGCTTTCTTT.

In this sample, this clonotype turned up a few times. This chain uses TRBV12-3 or TRBV12-4 with TRBJ1-5, with D possibly TRBD1 on 6 matching bases. V was clipped by 3 bases and J by 5 bases, with 8 bases between them. The length of the CDR3 is 13 residues. The CDR3 sequence: CASSFDRYQPQHF. CDR3 bases: TGTGCCAGCAGTTTTGACAGGTATCAGCCCCAGCATTTT.

This clonotype was seen more than once but under ten times. The rearrangement uses TRBV20-1 and TRBJ2-5, with D unclear. The V and J ends lost 0 bases and 13 bases respectively, with 24 bases between them. The length of the CDR3 is 15 residues. CDR1 and CDR2 from the germline V gene are DFQATT and SNEGSKA (reference sequence). CDR3 coding DNA: TGCAGTGCTAGAGATTTCTCCGAGTCAAGAAGCCGAAGGTACTTC. Protein: CSARDFSESRSRRYF.

The V gene is TRBV4-1, the J gene TRBJ2-7, with D perhaps matching TRBD2 (6 bases). This CDR3 comprises 18 residues. The germline V and J ends were trimmed by 4 bases and 3 bases, with 25 bases remaining between them. Germline V gives CDR1 MGHRA, CDR2 YSYEKL. CDR3 in amino acids: CASSPGESKGRRFYEQYF. CDR3 nucleotides: TGCGCCAGCAGCCCGGGGGAGAGTAAGGGGAGAAGATTCTACGAGCAGTACTTC.

This clonotype was counted at least ten times. The rearrangement joins TRBV9 to TRBJ2-2; maybe TRBD2 (6 bases). The germline V and J ends were trimmed by 0 bases and 6 bases, with 21 bases remaining between them. This CDR3 spans 18 amino acids. Germline CDR1 and CDR2: SGDLS and YYNGEE. DNA for the CDR3: TGTGCCAGCAGCGTAGCCTCCCTGACCAGCGGAGGGGCCGGGGAGCTGTTTTTT. Translated: CASSVASLTSGGAGELFF.

At least ten counts were recorded for this clonotype. The gene calls are TRBV7-9 and TRBJ2-1; possible D gene TRBD2, 5 bases. Per the germline V gene, CDR1 is SEHNR and CDR2 is FQNEAQ (reference sequence). The V gene lost 5 bases and the J gene lost 6 bases, with 20 bases spanning the gap. The CDR3 has 16 residues. The CDR3 is CASSHPGGVISNEQFF. Here the CDR3 DNA reads TGTGCCAGCAGCCACCCCGGAGGAGTAATCAGCAATGAGCAGTTCTTC.

This clonotype was seen ten or more times. The chain is built from TRBV15 and TRBJ2-3, with a weak D call TRBD2 (6 bases). Trimming took 0 bases from V and 6 from J, leaving 16 bases between them. The CDR3 consists of 16 residues. Germline V lookup: CDR1 LNHNV, CDR2 YYDKDF (reference sequence). The CDR3 region is CATSRDLWAEGDTQYF. CDR3 nucleotide sequence: TGTGCCACCAGCAGAGATCTTTGGGCGGAGGGGGATACGCAGTATTTT.

At least ten counts were recorded for this clonotype. V is TRBV5-1 and J is TRBJ1-3; tentative D call: TRBD1 (6 bases). The V gene's germline CDR1 is SGHRS and CDR2 YFSETQ. There are 13 residues in the CDR3. V was cut by 5 bases and J by 1 base, with 7 bases left in between. The CDR3 is CASRRGSGNTIYF. The CDR3 DNA sequence: TGCGCCAGCAGAAGGGGGTCTGGAAACACCATATATTTT.

V usage is TRBV28 and J usage is TRBJ2-2; D possibly corresponds to TRBD2 (6 bases). The ends were cut back, 7 bases at V and 5 bases at J, with 8 bases in the middle. Germline values: CDR1 MDHEN, CDR2 SYDVKM. CDR3 length equals 12 residues. CDR3 DNA sequence: TGTGCCAGCAACCTAGCGACCGGGGAGCTGTTTTTT. Its translation is CASNLATGELFF.

This clonotype was picked up many times. The chain joins TRBV27 to TRBJ2-5, with no clear D. The germline V and J ends were trimmed by 4 bases and 0 bases, with 12 bases remaining between them. Germline V CDR1 and CDR2: MNHEY, SMNVEV (reference sequence). CDR3 length equals 15 residues. The CDR3 bases are TGTGCCAGCAGTTCAAACGGATTCTACCAAGAGACCCAGTACTTC. This sequence encodes CASSSNGFYQETQYF.

This clonotype has at least ten counts. The V and J genes are TRBV5-1 and TRBJ1-2; D not resolved. V gave up 4 bases and J gave up 5 bases, with 21 bases separating them. The CDR3 contains 16 residues. CDR1 SGHRS and CDR2 YFSETQ come from the germline V gene. CDR3 sequence (DNA): TGCGCCAGCAGCCCCCGTCGGCAAAGCTCTCCTTATGGCTACACCTTC. It codes for CASSPRRQSSPYGYTF. Full variable domain (outside the CDR3, taken from reference TRBV5-1 and TRBJ1-2): KAGVTQTPRYLIKTRGQQVTLSCSPISGHRSVSWYQQTPGQGLQFLFEYFSETQRNKGNFPGRFSGRQFSNSRSEMNVSTLELGDSALYLCASSPRRQSSPYGYTFGSGTRLTVV.

This clonotype was seen at least ten times. The chain uses TRBV2 and TRBJ2-4, with a possible D match to TRBD1 (6 bases). The germline V gene encodes CDR1 SNHLY and CDR2 FYNNEI. Trimming stripped 0 bases from V and 2 bases from J, with 8 bases between. The CDR3 covers 15 residues. The chain's CDR3 is CASSEAQGTKNIQYF. The CDR3 bases are TGTGCCAGCAGTGAAGCCCAGGGGACCAAAAACATTCAGTACTTC.

The chain joins TRBV5-1 to TRBJ2-7; the D gene is possibly TRBD1 (7 bases). Deletions cut 3 bases from V and 4 bases from J, with 14 bases between. The CDR3 runs 14 residues. The V gene's germline CDR1 is SGHRS and CDR2 YFSETQ. The CDR3 protein is CASSWLTGTYEQYF. CDR3 DNA sequence: TGCGCCAGCAGCTGGTTGACAGGGACTTACGAGCAGTACTTC.

A remark on this clonotype: This may come from a read error, since a much larger clone is one base off. The chain recombines TRBV12-1 with TRBJ2-1; the table's TRBD2 call for D was not verified on the DNA. TRBV12-1 is shown as a pseudogene. The CDR3 covers 19 residues. The DNA of the CDR3 is TGTGCCAGCAGCTTTGACGGAGGCGGGAGCTTCGACCACTCCAATGATCAGTTCTTC. It specifies CASSFDGGGSFDHSNDQFF.